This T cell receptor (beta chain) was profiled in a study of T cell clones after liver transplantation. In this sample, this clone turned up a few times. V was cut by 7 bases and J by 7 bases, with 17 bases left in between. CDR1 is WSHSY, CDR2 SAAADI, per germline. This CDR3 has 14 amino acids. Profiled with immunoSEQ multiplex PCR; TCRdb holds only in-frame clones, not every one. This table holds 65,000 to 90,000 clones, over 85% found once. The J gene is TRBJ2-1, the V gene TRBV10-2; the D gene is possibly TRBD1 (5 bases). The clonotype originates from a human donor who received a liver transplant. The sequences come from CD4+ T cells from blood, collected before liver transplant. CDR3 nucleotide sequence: TGCGCCAGCAAGAGCAGGGCAGGCCGGAATGAGCAGTTCTTC. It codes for CASKSRAGRNEQFF.